This T cell receptor beta chain originates from a study of T cells in Graves' hyperthyroidism and ophthalmopathy. Study-wide points: Most thyroid clonotypes with frequency above 0.001 were detected in blood.

Lactation, pregnancy, other autoimmune disease or uncontrolled infection led to exclusion of patients. Diagnoses were established using clinical symptoms, serum thyroxine and TRAb, thyroid ultrasound and orbital computed tomography. This clonotype was observed many times. Its antigen is undetermined. TCR beta CDR3 regions were amplified from RNA transcripts. HTBI primers were used for first-round RT-PCR of the TCR CDR3. MiXCR was run by TCRdb on the multiplex PCR reads, yielding one entry per CDR3 protein. The sample carries a few hundred thousand distinct CDR3 sequences, roughly 50% recorded once. Trimming shortened V by 4 bases and J by 4 bases, and 16 bases separated the two germline ends. Germline V gene sequence: CDR1 SNHLY, CDR2 FYNNEI. CDR3 length equals 15 residues.

The chain links TRBV2 to TRBJ1-2; D is unresolved. The TCR comes from an adult woman with Graves' disease, either hyperthyroidism or ophthalmopathy (not recorded which). The sample taken for sequencing was peripheral blood or thyroid tissue (not recorded which). The CDR3 loop is CASSVKNSQIYGYTF. The DNA for the CDR3 is TGTGCCAGCAGTGTAAAAAACAGCCAGATCTATGGCTACACCTTC.